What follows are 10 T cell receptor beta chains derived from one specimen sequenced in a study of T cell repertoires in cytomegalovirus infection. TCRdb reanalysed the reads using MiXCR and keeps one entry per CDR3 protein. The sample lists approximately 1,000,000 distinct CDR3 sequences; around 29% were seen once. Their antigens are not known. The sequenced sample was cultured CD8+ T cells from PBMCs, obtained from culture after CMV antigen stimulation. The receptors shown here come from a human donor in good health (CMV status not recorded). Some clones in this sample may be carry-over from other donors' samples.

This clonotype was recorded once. CDR3 nucleotides: TGTGCCAGCAGTTTATGGGACAGAAAAGATACGCAGTATTTT. Encoded protein: CASSLWDRKDTQYF. The chain joins TRBV27 to TRBJ2-3, with 7 bases aligning to TRBD1. The CDR3 length is 14 residues. CDR1 and CDR2 (germline): MNHEY, SMNVEV (reference sequence). V shed 1 base and J 5 bases; nucleotides not matched to a gene: 3.

The CDR3, as DNA: TGTGCCAGCAGCTCAGGGACTAGCGGGGCGGCGGGCAATGAGCAGTTCTTC. Translated, it gives CASSSGTSGAAGNEQFF. V usage is TRBV12-3 or TRBV12-4 and J usage is TRBJ2-1, with TRBD2 matching 13 bases. The CDR3 length is 17 residues. Trimming removed 6 bases from V and 6 bases from J; junction bases left unmatched: 11.

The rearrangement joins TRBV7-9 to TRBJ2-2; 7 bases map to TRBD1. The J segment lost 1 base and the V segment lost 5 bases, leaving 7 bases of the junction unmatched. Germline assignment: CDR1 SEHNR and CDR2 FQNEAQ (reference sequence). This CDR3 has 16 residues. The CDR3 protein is CASSIRQGWNTGELFF. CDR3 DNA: TGTGCCAGCAGCATACGACAGGGTTGGAACACCGGGGAGCTGTTTTTT. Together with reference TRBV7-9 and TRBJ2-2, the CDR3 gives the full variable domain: DTGVSQNPRHKITKRGQNVTFRCDPISEHNRLYWYRQTLGQGPEFLTYFQNEAQLEKSRLLSDRFSAERPKGSFSTLEIQRTEQGDSAMYLCASSIRQGWNTGELFFGEGSRLTVL.

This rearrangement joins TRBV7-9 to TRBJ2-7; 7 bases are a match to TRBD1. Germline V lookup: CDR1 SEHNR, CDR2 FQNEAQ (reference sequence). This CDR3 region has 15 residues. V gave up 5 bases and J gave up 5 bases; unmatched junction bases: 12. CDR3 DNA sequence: TGTGCCAGCAGCCCAGGGGGATGGCAGGGCGACGAGCAGTACTTC. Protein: CASSPGGWQGDEQYF. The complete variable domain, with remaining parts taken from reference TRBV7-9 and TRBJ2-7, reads DTGVSQNPRHKITKRGQNVTFRCDPISEHNRLYWYRQTLGQGPEFLTYFQNEAQLEKSRLLSDRFSAERPKGSFSTLEIQRTEQGDSAMYLCASSPGGWQGDEQYFGPGTRLTVT.

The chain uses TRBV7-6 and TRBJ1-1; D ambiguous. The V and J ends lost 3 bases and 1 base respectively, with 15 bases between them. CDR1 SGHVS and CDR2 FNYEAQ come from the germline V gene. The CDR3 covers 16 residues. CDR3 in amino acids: CASSFYLKGQNTEAFF. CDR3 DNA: TGTGCCAGCAGCTTTTATTTGAAAGGCCAGAACACTGAAGCTTTCTTT.

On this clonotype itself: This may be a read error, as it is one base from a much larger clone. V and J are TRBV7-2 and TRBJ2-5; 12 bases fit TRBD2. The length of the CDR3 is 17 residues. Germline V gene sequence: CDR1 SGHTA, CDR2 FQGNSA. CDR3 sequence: CASSSRLAGDLQETLYF. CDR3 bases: TGTGCCAGCAGCTCCCGACTAGCGGGGGACCTGCAAGAGACCCTGTACTTC.

DNA of the CDR3: TGCGCCAGCAGTGAGGGGGAACTTTACACAGATACGCAGTATTTT. Residues: CASSEGELYTDTQYF. The chain has TRBV10-2 and TRBJ2-3; D uncertain. The CDR3 runs 15 residues. Trimming stripped 2 bases from V and 2 bases from J, with 11 bases between. From germline, CDR1 is WSHSY and CDR2 SAAADI.

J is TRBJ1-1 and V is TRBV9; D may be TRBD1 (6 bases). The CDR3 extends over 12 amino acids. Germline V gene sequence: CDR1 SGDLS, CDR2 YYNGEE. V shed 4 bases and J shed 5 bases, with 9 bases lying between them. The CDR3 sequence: CASSRGMTEAFF. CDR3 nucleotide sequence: TGTGCCAGCAGCAGGGGGATGACTGAAGCTTTCTTT.

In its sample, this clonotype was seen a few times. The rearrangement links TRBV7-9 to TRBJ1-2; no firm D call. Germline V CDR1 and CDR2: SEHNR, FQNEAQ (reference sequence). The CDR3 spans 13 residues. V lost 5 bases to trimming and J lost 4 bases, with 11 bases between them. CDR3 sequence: CASSQDLSYGYTF. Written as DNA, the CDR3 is TGTGCCAGCAGCCAAGACTTGAGCTATGGCTACACCTTC.

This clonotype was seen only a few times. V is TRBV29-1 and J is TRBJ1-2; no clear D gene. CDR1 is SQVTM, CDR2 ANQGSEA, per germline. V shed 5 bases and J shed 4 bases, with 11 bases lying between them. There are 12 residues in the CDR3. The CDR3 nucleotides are TGCAGCGTTCTCGGAAACGGCTATGGCTACACCTTC. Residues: CSVLGNGYGYTF.